This is a list of T cell receptor beta chains from one sample in a study of T cells in Graves' hyperthyroidism and ophthalmopathy. TCRdb re-called the multiplex PCR reads with MiXCR, one entry per CDR3 protein. The data show hundreds of thousands of distinct CDR3 sequences, with around a fifth seen just once and approximately 49% held by the top ten. Sequenced material: blood. These receptors originate from a woman between 65 and 79 years old with Graves' ophthalmopathy. The CDR3 runs from the conserved cysteine through the conserved F or W. D genes are given only for firm matches. Rows give clone size only sometimes, using once, few, many, or a class for an expanded clone.

TRBV28,-,TRBD2,TRBJ2-7,CASSPGLVNYEQYF,TGTGCCAGCAGCCCGGGACTAGTGAACTACGAGCAGTACTTC
TRBV29-1,-,TRBD1,TRBJ2-5,CSVENTGGAGMYF,TGCAGCGTTGAGAACACAGGGGGCGCGGGAATGTACTTC
TRBV4-1,-,-,TRBJ2-2,CASSPETPLSGELFF,TGCGCCAGCAGCCCAGAGACACCCCTTTCCGGGGAGCTGTTTTTT
TRBV6-2/TRBV6-3,-,TRBD2,TRBJ2-1,CASSWGGTRGSNERFF,TGTGCCAGCAGTTGGGGGGGGACCCGAGGATCAAATGAGCGGTTCTTC
TRBV28,-,TRBD1,TRBJ1-6,CASLTGTVNSPLHF,TGTGCCAGTTTAACCGGGACAGTTAATTCACCCCTCCACTTT
TRBV30,few,-,TRBJ2-7,CAWSPGNSYEQYF,TGTGCCTGGAGTCCAGGGAACTCCTACGAGCAGTACTTC
TRBV11-2,many,TRBD2,TRBJ2-3,CASSSSGRAPDTQYF,TGTGCCAGCAGCTCGAGCGGGAGGGCCCCAGATACGCAGTATTTT
TRBV6-2/TRBV6-3,-,TRBD1,TRBJ2-1,CASRAQGTGTQFF,TGTGCCAGCAGAGCCCAGGGGACAGGAACCCAGTTCTTC
TRBV19,-,-,TRBJ2-1,CASSSPGSRISYNEQFF,TGTGCCAGTAGTTCCCCCGGGAGTCGGATCTCCTACAATGAGCAGTTCTTC
TRBV28,many,-,TRBJ2-7,CASDRYRVGEQYF,TGTGCCAGCGATCGGTACAGGGTTGGGGAGCAGTACTTC
TRBV7-3,few,-,TRBJ2-1,CASSPTQGGLGNEQFF,TGTGCCAGCAGCCCCACCCAAGGAGGCCTAGGGAATGAGCAGTTCTTC
TRBV27,-,-,TRBJ1-1,CASSKPGAIGVVEAFF,TGTGCCAGCAGTAAACCCGGGGCAATAGGCGTCGTTGAAGCTTTCTTT
TRBV29-1,-,TRBD2,TRBJ2-7,CSVEGAWGGRSYEQYF,TGCAGCGTTGAAGGGGCTTGGGGCGGGAGATCTTACGAGCAGTACTTC
TRBV10-1,-,TRBD1,TRBJ2-2,CASSAGTGGSHTGELFF,TGCGCCAGCAGCGCGGGGACAGGGGGCTCGCACACCGGGGAGCTGTTTTTT
TRBV12-3/TRBV12-4,many,-,TRBJ1-1,CASSLGSANTEAFF,TGTGCCAGCAGTTTAGGGTCAGCGAACACTGAAGCTTTCTTT
TRBV15,-,TRBD2,TRBJ2-3,CATSRATLLAGRTDTQYF,TGTGCCACCAGCAGAGCAACCCTACTAGCGGGTCGCACAGATACGCAGTATTTT
TRBV12-5,few,-,TRBJ2-1,CASALHNEQFF,TGTGCTAGTGCGCTTCACAATGAGCAGTTCTTC